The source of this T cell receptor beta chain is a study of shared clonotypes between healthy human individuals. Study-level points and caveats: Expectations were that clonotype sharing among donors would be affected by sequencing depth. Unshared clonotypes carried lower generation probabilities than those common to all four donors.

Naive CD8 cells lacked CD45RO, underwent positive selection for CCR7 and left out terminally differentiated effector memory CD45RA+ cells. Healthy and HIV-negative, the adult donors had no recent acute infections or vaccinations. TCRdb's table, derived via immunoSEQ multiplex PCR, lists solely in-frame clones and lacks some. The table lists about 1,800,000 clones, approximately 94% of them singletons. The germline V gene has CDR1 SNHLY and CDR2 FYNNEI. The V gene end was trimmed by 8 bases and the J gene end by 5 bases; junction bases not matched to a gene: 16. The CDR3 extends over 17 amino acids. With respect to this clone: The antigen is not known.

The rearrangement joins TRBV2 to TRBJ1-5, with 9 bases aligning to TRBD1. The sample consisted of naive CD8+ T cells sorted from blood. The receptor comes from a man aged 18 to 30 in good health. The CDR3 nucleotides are TGTGCCAGCGGCACACGGGAGTGGGACAGGGTGCATCAGCCCCAGCATTTT. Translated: CASGTREWDRVHQPQHF.